The sequence of this TCR beta chain was determined in a study of cytomegalovirus exposure and HLA in healthy donors (dated by TCRdb to 2016 to 2017). Turning to the overall study: In an earlier analysis of 587 of the donors, around 290 Gb of sequence data and 90 million to 120 million unique TCR beta sequences from roughly 190 million T cells were reported. The study profiled the T cell repertoires of about 640 subjects by immunosequencing and related them to cytomegalovirus serostatus. Among the approximately 430 genotyped donors, 75% to 90% belonged to the genetic ancestry cluster associated with self-reported Caucasian donors. A separate validation cohort of 90 to 150 different subjects was used in addition to the roughly 670-subject first cohort. HLA typing included class I and class II loci at four-digit resolution. On average, roughly 240,000 unique TCR beta nucleotide sequences were sequenced per donor among a few hundred genotyped donors of the cohort, with approximately 18% of those sequences being non-productive. A later genetic analysis used genome-wide SNP genotypes for about 65% of the 666 donors, treating that subset as a discovery cohort. To predict cytomegalovirus infection status, the study combined high-throughput TCR immunosequencing, statistical association of individual TCRs with disease status, and machine learning. The later analysis used no new phenotypic data to find candidate immune exposures, relying instead on TCR beta sequences and their occurrence across donors. Because of strong linkage in the cohort, five DR-DQ haplotypes were treated as single units for association and clustering. In an earlier analysis of 587 of the donors, high-throughput TCR beta sequencing was used to judge whether each TCR beta V gene segment behaved as functional or pseudogenic. Donor age, sex, ethnicity and CMV serostatus were compiled together with the repertoire data. All discovery cohort repertoires had been generated on a single sequencing platform. The study aimed to test whether cataloging public T cell receptors could reveal signatures of past pathogen exposure. The number of donors typed differed by locus, with roughly 629-640 for A, B, C, DRB1 and DQB1, 522 for DQA1, 600 to 610 for DPA1, and approximately 470 for DPB1. A later analysis re-examined previously published TCR beta repertoires from several hundred donors and added high-resolution HLA genotyping to investigate patterns of TCR occurrence. An early release that covered some 640 HLA-typed donors contained approximately 300 gigabases of sequencing data and 65 million to 100 million unique TCR sequences.

The method was the immunoSEQ multiplex PCR assay. For the multiplex PCR, a mixture combining 60 forward primers for TCR Vbeta segments and 13 reverse primers for TCR Jbeta segments was used. Amplification of the CDR3 region of rearranged TCR beta genes was performed with a multiplex PCR assay on genomic DNA. On the Illumina HiSeq System, the amplified TCR beta libraries were sequenced as 87-base-pair reads. Per the original workflow: A later analysis tallied tens of millions of unique TCR beta chains across the 660 or so repertoires, and some 12 million of those chains were shared by two or more donors. Raw reads were error-corrected and collapsed into unique sequences with a nearest-neighbor algorithm that merged closely related sequences to remove PCR and sequencing errors. To assign V, D and J gene segments, CDR3 sequences were aligned to IMGT reference sequences. Each retained sequence needed at least a six-nucleotide match to both a V gene segment and a J gene segment. A rearrangement counted as productive if the CDR3 had no stop codons and remained in frame with V and J, and every other rearrangement counted as non-productive. Following IMGT convention, CDR3 was defined as the stretch from the second conserved V-encoded cysteine up to the conserved J-encoded phenylalanine. The earlier analysis of some 600 of the donors excluded sequences that lacked an unambiguous match to a single V gene segment. In an earlier analysis of 450 to 700 of the donors, V segments were called functional above 56.7% productive rearrangements and were called segregating when the between-donor standard deviation exceeded 5%. To diagnose cytomegalovirus status from the catalog of TCR beta chain sequences, a statistical classification framework was built. In a later analysis, TCR nucleotide sequences were compared against IMGT/GENE-DB human TR gene sequences so that V and J genes could be assigned. A later analysis assigned CDR3 sequences and most-parsimonious VDJ recombination scenarios with the TCRdist pipeline. A later analysis defined each TCR beta chain by its CDR3 amino acid sequence plus V-gene family, and excluded reads lacking a unique V-gene family. In a later analysis, 500 to 700 highly shared, low-generation-probability nucleotide sequences were removed to address suspected cross-contamination and a sequencing artifact. For each public chain, a later analysis derived a clonal expansion index from normalized ranks of inferred template counts within each repertoire. In a later analysis, generation probabilities were computed with a VDJ recombination model fitted to out-of-frame rearrangements, and the resulting probabilities were checked against IGoR. Hypergeometric tests were used in a later analysis to score TCR-TCR, TCR-HLA and TCR-CMV co-occurrence, with a repertoire-size bias correction applied to the TCR pairs. A later analysis estimated false discovery rates by permuting HLA or CMV assignments 20 times. In a later analysis, co-occurring TCRs were grouped with DBSCAN, and TCRdist sequence similarity was added when clustering was performed within HLA-allele-positive subsets. For co-occurrence clustering, repertoires with fewer than 30,000 or more than 120,000 public chains were excluded, along with a handful of repertoires with anomalous nucleotide sharing. In TCRdb, the immuneACCESS table is reduced to in-frame sequences with V and J assigned. These tables do not hold every clone; where another copy was compared, an unresolved V gene accounts for under half, and the others remain unexplained. That table gives V, J and clone size, and the DNA gave D and trimming. The sample table shows around 170,000 clones, and approximately 71% are seen once. 1.5% of the sample is in the top ten clones.

The cohort comprised some 730 healthy bone marrow donors. At the time of sampling, every cohort member was nominally healthy, though immune exposures that went unrecorded were likely present. The donor tested CMV seronegative and was one of the 352 seronegative cohort members. A peripheral blood sample was collected from each donor, and TCR beta sequencing was performed on peripheral blood mononuclear cells. The Qiagen DNeasy Blood Extraction Kit was used to extract genomic DNA from the blood cell samples. Paper-wide results and their limitations: The classifier was reported to diagnose cytomegalovirus status with high specificity and sensitivity in both the original cohort and the validation cohort. The 87-base-pair reads could not distinguish some IMGT-functional V segments, including TRBV6-2 and TRBV6-3, so those segments were excluded. Most CMV-associated TCR beta chains appeared to be HLA-restricted in a later analysis, and the HLA associations seemed to be driven largely by CMV exposure. Because HLA typing was unavailable for some donors at each locus, only the typed subset was used in association tests. In a later genetic analysis, fewer N-insertions in productive TCRs were reported among donors in an Asian-associated ancestry cluster than the approximately 710-donor mean. The sequencing pipeline was judged likely to have produced a cluster of highly shared sequence variants as a technical artifact. Several of the top co-occurrence clusters appeared to be linked to parvovirus B19, influenza, CMV and Epstein-Barr virus, according to a later analysis. Assigning TCR associations to individual alleles was difficult when HLA alleles, especially DR and DQ, strongly co-occurred. The study listed 164 TCR beta chains as associated with cytomegalovirus. A later analysis found that HLA-associated TCR beta chains were more clonally expanded and had lower generation probabilities than equally common non-associated chains. A later analysis associated around 16,000 TCR beta sequences with specific HLA alleles at a false discovery rate of 0.05. A later analysis found that TCR association rates varied across HLA loci, with DRB1 alleles showing the most associated TCRs and HLA-C alleles the fewest. CMV serostatus was the only immune exposure information available for the cohort. V-gene and J-gene trimming of TCR beta chains was associated with a missense DCLRE1C variant in a later genetic analysis, and the association was replicated in an independent cohort. This cohort had only TCR beta chains sequenced, and the lack of alpha or paired-chain data limited which features could be detected. The authors suggested that the approach could potentially be extended to other disease states and immunological phenotypes. Sequencing depth was assumed to be roughly uniform across donors in the presence/absence analyses, though that assumption may not hold. A further reported finding was that TCR beta sequences accurately predicted the HLA-A and HLA-B alleles for most subjects in the first cohort. A few of the identified cytomegalovirus-associated TCR beta chains were confirmed in vitro to be specific for cytomegalovirus antigens. Because counts were too low, around 17 rarely observed V segments, including chromosome 9 orphons, were left out of the earlier analysis of some 640 of the donors. Across donors, most TCR sequences were observed very rarely, whereas some public TCRs were present in many individuals. Linkage disequilibrium might explain the correlated functional status among segregating V segments, but an unknown experimental factor could not be ruled out. In an earlier analysis of over 550 of the donors, most TCR beta V segments were observed in productive rearrangements about 87% or about 30% of the time, broadly matching IMGT annotations.

Looking up the germline V gene (reference sequence) yields CDR1 GTSNPN and CDR2 SVGIG. The CDR3 covers 15 residues, taking in both the cysteine and the phenylalanine. Of the read, only the CDR3 DNA is kept; its 45 bases are in frame from base 1. At the junction V is shortened by 2 bases and J by 1 base, with 12 bases in between. Turning to this clone: Which antigen it targets is not known. It has no much larger one-base neighbor in the sample; base qualities were not kept.

Sequenced input: PBMCs. The source is a girl aged 5 to 17 in good health and CMV-seronegative. Rearrangement joined TRBV30 to TRBJ1-5; TRBD1 is a possible D gene, resting on 5 matching bases. The DNA sequence is TGTGCCTGGAGTACGATGCGGGGGAGCAATCAGCCCCAGCATTTT. Translated, it reads CAWSTMRGSNQPQHF.